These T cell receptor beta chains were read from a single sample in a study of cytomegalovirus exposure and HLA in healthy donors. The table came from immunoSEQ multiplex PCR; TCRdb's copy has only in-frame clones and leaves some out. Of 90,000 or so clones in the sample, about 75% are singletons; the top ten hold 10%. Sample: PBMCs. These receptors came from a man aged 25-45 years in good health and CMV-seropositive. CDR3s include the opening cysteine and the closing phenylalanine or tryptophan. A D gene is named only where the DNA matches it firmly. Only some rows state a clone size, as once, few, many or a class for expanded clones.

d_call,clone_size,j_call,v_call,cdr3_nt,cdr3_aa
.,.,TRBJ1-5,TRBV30,TGTGCCTGGAGTGTAGACGGGAGCAATCAGCCCCAGCATTTT,CAWSVDGSNQPQHF
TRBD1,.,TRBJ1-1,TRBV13,TGTGCCAGCAGCTCTCGGGACGGGGACAGGACTGAAGCTTTCTTT,CASSSRDGDRTEAFF
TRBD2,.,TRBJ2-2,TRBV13,TGTGCCAGCAGCTTAGAGGGAGGGTTGGACACCGGGGAGCTGTTTTTT,CASSLEGGLDTGELFF
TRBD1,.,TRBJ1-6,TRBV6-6,TGTGCCAGCAGGCGACAGGGAGGCTCCTATAATTCACCCCTCCACTTT,CASRRQGGSYNSPLHF
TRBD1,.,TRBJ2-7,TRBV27,TGTGCCAGCAGTCGGGACAGGGAGACGGCCGAGCAGTACTTC,CASSRDRETAEQYF
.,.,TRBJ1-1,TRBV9,TGTGCCAGCAGCGTTTTGTTTTCCATGAACACTGAAGCTTTCTTT,CASSVLFSMNTEAFF
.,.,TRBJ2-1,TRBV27,TGTGCCAGCACGGGAACCTACAATGAGCAGTTCTTC,CASTGTYNEQFF
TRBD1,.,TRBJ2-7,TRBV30,TGTGCCGGGGCAACCCCGGGACAGCCGGGCGAGCAGTACTTC,CAGATPGQPGEQYF
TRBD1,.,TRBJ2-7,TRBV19,TGTGCCAGTAGACCGGACAGGGGGGTCTCGCAGTACTTC,CASRPDRGVSQYF
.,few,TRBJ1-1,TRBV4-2,TGTGCCAGCAGCCGGGGGGGGGACACTGAAGCTTTCTTT,CASSRGGDTEAFF
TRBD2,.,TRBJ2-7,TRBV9,TGTGCCAGCAGCGTGGGACTAGGGTCCTACGAGCAGTACTTC,CASSVGLGSYEQYF
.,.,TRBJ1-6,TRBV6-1,TGTGCCAGCAGCAAGGGACTGGTGGATAATTCACCCCTCCACTTT,CASSKGLVDNSPLHF
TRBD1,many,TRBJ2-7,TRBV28,TGTGCCAGCAGACGTATCGGGACAGGCTCCTACGAGCAGTACTTC,CASRRIGTGSYEQYF
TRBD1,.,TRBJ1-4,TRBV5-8,TGTGCCAGCAGCCCAACAGGGGGGGAAAAACTGTTTTTT,CASSPTGGEKLFF
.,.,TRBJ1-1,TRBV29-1,TGCAGCGTTGGGCCCGGACAGACTATGAACACTGAAGCTTTCTTT,CSVGPGQTMNTEAFF
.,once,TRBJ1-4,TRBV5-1,TGCGCCAGCAGCTTGGGGGGGCCGGGGGAAAAACTGTTTTTT,CASSLGGPGEKLFF
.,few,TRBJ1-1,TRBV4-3,TGCGCCAGCAGCCAATCCGCAGGGAACACTGAAGCTTTCTTT,CASSQSAGNTEAFF
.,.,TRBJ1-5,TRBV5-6,TGTGCCAGCAGCTTTGCCGGGGGACGGAGCAATCAGCCCCAGCATTTT,CASSFAGGRSNQPQHF
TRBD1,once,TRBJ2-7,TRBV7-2,TGTGCCAGCAGCCTTCAGGGGGCGAAGACCTACGAGCAGTACTTC,CASSLQGAKTYEQYF
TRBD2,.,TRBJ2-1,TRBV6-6,TGTGCCAGCAGTTTCCGACTAGCGGGAAATGAGCAGTTCTTC,CASSFRLAGNEQFF
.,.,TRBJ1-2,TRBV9,TGTGCCAGCAGCGTAGTCGAAGCTGGCTACACCTTC,CASSVVEAGYTF
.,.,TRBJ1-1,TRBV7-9,TGTTCCAGCAGCTTCGGAGGGGACACTGAAGCTTTCTTT,CSSSFGGDTEAFF
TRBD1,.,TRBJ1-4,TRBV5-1,TGCGCCAGCAGCTTGTCACAGGGGGATGAAAAACTGTTTTTT,CASSLSQGDEKLFF
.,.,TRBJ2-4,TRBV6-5,TGTGCCAGCAGTTATGGAGGGGGCGCAGCCAAAAACATTCAGTACTTC,CASSYGGGAAKNIQYF